This T cell receptor beta chain was captured in a study of lymphopenia after photon versus proton radiotherapy. Broader study findings: Under photons, naive T cells and diversity fell while effector/memory populations rose. Oligoclonal CD8+ Temra expansion after nadir drove photon patients' diversity drop. Only patients who died were analyzed for survival; proton advantage is unproven.

CDR3 length equals 11 residues. Trimming pared 5 bases from V and 7 bases from J, leaving 9 bases between. The germline V gene encodes CDR1 SGHDT and CDR2 YYEEEE. Measured with immunoSEQ multiplex PCR; TCRdb has only the in-frame clones, and not every one. The sample shows some 27,000 clones, around 87% of them seen only once. Concerning this clone itself: The target antigen is unknown.

The J gene is TRBJ1-2, the V gene TRBV5-6; D is ambiguous. This specimen was peripheral blood, taken from a patient treated with proton-based radiotherapy. This receptor was taken from a woman in her sixties or seventies with cholangiocarcinoma. Some clones in this sample may be carry-over from other donors' samples. This CDR3 reads CASRLSGGYTF. For the CDR3, the DNA is TGTGCCAGCAGACTCTCAGGTGGCTACACCTTC. Variable domain in full (rest from reference TRBV5-6 and TRBJ1-2): DAGVTQSPTHLIKTRGQQVTLRCSPKSGHDTVSWYQQALGQGPQFIFQYYEEEERQRGNFPDRFSGHQFPNYSSELNVNALLLGDSALYLCASRLSGGYTFGSGTRLTVV.